The 32 T cell receptor beta chains given below trace back to one sample, sequenced in a study of shared clonotypes between healthy human individuals. TCRdb's table, derived via immunoSEQ multiplex PCR, lists solely in-frame clones and lacks some. The sample has approximately 400,000 clones, approximately 97% seen once. The sequenced material came from memory CD8+ T cells sorted from blood. The subset denotes: CD45RO+ cells pooled with CCR7-negative TemRA cells. The receptors were gathered from a man younger than 45 in good health.

The chain has TRBV28 and TRBJ2-7; 11 bases line up with TRBD2. Germline-derived CDR1 and CDR2 are MDHEN and SYDVKM. The CDR3 runs to 16 residues. V gave up 7 bases and J gave up 2 bases; unmatched junction bases: 10. CDR3 DNA: TGTGCCAGCACGGCACTAGCGGGAGATGTCCCCTACGAGCAGTACTTC. Translation: CASTALAGDVPYEQYF.

This rearrangement joins TRBV15 to TRBJ2-5; possible D gene TRBD1, 5 bases. CDR3 length: 14 amino acids. The germline V and J ends were trimmed by 8 bases and 2 bases, with 15 bases remaining between them. The germline V gene has CDR1 LNHNV and CDR2 YYDKDF (reference sequence). In nucleotides, the CDR3 is TGTGCCACCGAAGCTAGGGGTGGGCAAGAGACCCAGTACTTC. Amino acids: CATEARGGQETQYF.

The V call is TRBV4-1, the J call TRBJ2-1; 11 positions agree with TRBD2. The CDR3 covers 13 residues. Germline-derived CDR1 and CDR2 are MGHRA and YSYEKL. V lost 6 bases and J lost 9; bases outside the gene matches: 4. In nucleotides, the CDR3 is TGCGCCAGCAGACTAGCGGGAGAAGGTGAGCAGTTCTTC. Residues: CASRLAGEGEQFF.

This clone has only one observation. The CDR3 sequence: CASSPLGGFYNEQFF. CDR3 bases: TGTGCCAGCAGTCCCCTTGGGGGCTTCTACAATGAGCAGTTCTTC. The chain employs TRBV27 and TRBJ2-1, with D perhaps TRBD1 (6 bases). Trimming took 5 bases from V and 3 from J, leaving 14 bases between them. Looked up from germline, CDR1 is MNHEY and CDR2 is SMNVEV (reference sequence). CDR3 size: 15 residues.

As to this clone: Other DNA sequences in this specimen translate into the identical CDR3. The genes are TRBV28 and TRBJ2-7; D unresolved. Trimming left V 2 bases short and J 4 bases short, with 6 bases between. Germline V gene lookup returns CDR1 MDHEN and CDR2 SYDVKM. The CDR3 consists of 12 residues. The DNA of the CDR3 is TGTGCCAGCAGTTTACCCCCTTACGAGCAGTACTTC. This codes for CASSLPPYEQYF.

This chain uses TRBV29-1 with TRBJ2-3; the D gene is possibly TRBD1 (6 bases). The CDR3 totals 13 residues. Trimming stripped 4 bases from V and 2 bases from J, with 10 bases between. In germline, CDR1 is SQVTM, CDR2 ANQGSEA. CDR3 DNA sequence: TGCAGCGTTGCAGGGGTCTACACAGATACGCAGTATTTT. Protein: CSVAGVYTDTQYF.

In this sample, this clone turned up once. The chain joins TRBV7-9 to TRBJ2-1, with 7 bases matching TRBD2. After removal of 2 bases from V and 6 bases from J, the junction contained 16 bases not matched to a gene. This CDR3 comprises 18 residues. Germline CDR1 SEHNR, CDR2 FQNEAQ (reference sequence). The CDR3 DNA reads as TGTGCCAGCAGCTTAATGACAGTGCGGGAGTTTATAGGCAATGAGCAGTTCTTC. Protein: CASSLMTVREFIGNEQFF.

This chain uses TRBV25-1 with TRBJ2-5, with a possible D match to TRBD1 (6 bases). This CDR3 has 12 residues. Germline CDR1 is MGHDK and CDR2 is SYGVNS. Trimming took off 8 bases at V and 3 bases at J, with 10 bases between the two ends. DNA for the CDR3: TGTGCCAGCGTGGACAGAAAAGAGACCCAGTACTTC. Protein sequence: CASVDRKETQYF.

This chain links TRBV6-5 with TRBJ1-1; D is possibly TRBD1 (6 bases). Trimming removed 0 bases at V and 4 bases at J, with 12 bases between. Germline V CDR1 and CDR2: MNHEY, SVGAGI. This CDR3 comprises 15 residues. The CDR3 here is CASSYSMGGRTEAFF. The CDR3 DNA is TGTGCCAGCAGTTACTCGATGGGGGGCCGCACTGAAGCTTTCTTT.

This chain uses TRBV7-9 with TRBJ2-2, with a tentative D call TRBD1 (6 bases). The CDR3 has 15 amino acids. The V end was cut by 5 bases, the J end by 2 bases, with 12 bases between. CDR1 is SEHNR and CDR2 is FQNEAQ in the germline V gene (reference sequence). CDR3 DNA: TGTGCCAGCAGCCTCAGGGGCATTAACACCGGGGAGCTGTTTTTT. Amino acid sequence: CASSLRGINTGELFF.

The V call is TRBV5-1, the J call TRBJ1-5; 7 bases fit TRBD1. Unmatched junction bases numbered 5, after V lost 4 bases and J lost 4 bases. The germline V gene encodes CDR1 SGHRS and CDR2 YFSETQ. This CDR3 is 14 amino acids long. CDR3 amino acids: CASSLGTANQPQHF. The CDR3 coding sequence is TGCGCCAGCAGCCTCGGGACAGCTAATCAGCCCCAGCATTTT.

V and J are TRBV2 and TRBJ2-3; D not resolved. Between the trimmed V and J ends, which lost 3 bases and 2 bases, there was a span of 6 bases. Per germline, CDR1 SNHLY and CDR2 FYNNEI. The CDR3 has 13 residues. The CDR3 DNA follows: TGTGCCAGCAGTGATTACGTCACAGATACGCAGTATTTT. As protein: CASSDYVTDTQYF.

The rearrangement links TRBV7-2 to TRBJ2-5; perhaps TRBD1 as D (6 bases). Per germline, CDR1 SGHTA and CDR2 FQGNSA. The V end was cut by 5 bases, the J end by 4 bases, with 17 bases between. CDR3 length: 15 amino acids. CDR3 region: CASSGRGFQRETQYF. The CDR3 nucleotides are TGTGCCAGCAGCGGCAGGGGTTTCCAAAGAGAGACCCAGTACTTC.

This clone has only one observation. The rearrangement links TRBV6-5 to TRBJ1-4, with D perhaps TRBD1 (6 bases). The CDR3 is 14 amino acids. Per germline, CDR1 MNHEY and CDR2 SVGAGI. Trimming removed 2 bases from V and 7 bases from J, with 11 bases in between. Here the CDR3 DNA reads TGTGCCAGCAGTTACAAAGGGGGAGGTGAAAAACTGTTTTTT. This gives the protein CASSYKGGGEKLFF.

V is TRBV11-2 and J is TRBJ1-2; D is unclear. The CDR3 length is 16 residues. In germline, CDR1 is SGHAT, CDR2 FQNNGV. Trimming took off 2 bases at V and 8 bases at J, with 21 bases between the two ends. CDR3 region: CASSLLGGPSHRGYTF. The CDR3 DNA reads as TGTGCCAGCAGCTTACTCGGAGGTCCATCCCACCGGGGCTACACCTTC.

The chain couples TRBV11-2 to TRBJ2-7; D is possibly TRBD2 (5 bases). The V end lost 2 bases, the J end lost 1 base, and 9 bases lay between the germline ends. This CDR3 comprises 14 residues. CDR1 SGHAT and CDR2 FQNNGV come from the germline V gene. CDR3 nucleotide sequence: TGTGCCAGCAGCTTAAGCGGCACATCCTACGAGCAGTACTTC. It translates to CASSLSGTSYEQYF.

The V and J genes are TRBV4-1 and TRBJ2-1; TRBD1 might be the D (6 bases). V dropped 4 bases and J dropped 8 bases, with 15 bases sitting between them. The CDR3 covers 14 residues. CDR1 and CDR2 (germline): MGHRA, YSYEKL. The CDR3 protein is CASSRSTGSHEQFF. CDR3 bases: TGCGCCAGCAGCCGCTCCACAGGGTCCCATGAGCAGTTCTTC.

The V and J genes are TRBV27 and TRBJ1-5; 8 bases fit TRBD1. The CDR3 sequence is 15 residues long. The germline gives CDR1 MNHEY, CDR2 SMNVEV (reference sequence). The V gene end was trimmed by 2 bases and the J gene end by 2 bases; junction bases not matched to a gene: 2. This CDR3 is CASSLGGQGNQPQHF. Written as DNA, the CDR3 is TGTGCCAGCAGTTTAGGGGGACAGGGCAATCAGCCCCAGCATTTT.

The chain couples TRBV27 to TRBJ2-5; D gene ambiguous. V was cut by 2 bases and J by 1 base, with 8 bases left in between. Germline V gene sequence: CDR1 MNHEY, CDR2 SMNVEV (reference sequence). The CDR3 is 14 amino acids. This CDR3 is CASSLTRAQETQYF. Written as DNA, the CDR3 is TGTGCCAGCAGTTTAACAAGGGCCCAAGAGACCCAGTACTTC.

V is TRBV5-1 and J is TRBJ1-2; 7 nucleotides agree with TRBD1. Germline V gives CDR1 SGHRS, CDR2 YFSETQ. Losses at the gene ends were 0 bases for V and 5 bases for J; bases not matched to a gene: 4. The CDR3 is 14 residues long. For the CDR3, the DNA is TGCGCCAGCAGCTTGGGACAGGGAGGGTATGGCTACACCTTC. Encoded protein: CASSLGQGGYGYTF.

This chain joins TRBV28 and TRBJ2-3; D is ambiguous. Per germline, CDR1 MDHEN and CDR2 SYDVKM. The germline V and J ends were trimmed by 3 bases and 6 bases, with 10 bases remaining between them. This CDR3 contains 13 residues. CDR3 nucleotides: TGTGCCAGCAGTTTCCTGTTGACGGATACGCAGTATTTT. As protein: CASSFLLTDTQYF.

The chain links TRBV23-1 to TRBJ2-7; D might be TRBD1 or TRBD2, each matching 5 bases. TRBV23-1 is designated an ORF whose function remains uncertain. V lost 0 bases and J lost 4, with 16 bases in between. The CDR3 contains 16 residues. The CDR3 nucleotides are TGCGCCAGCAGTCAATCGTTTGACACCGGGACGTACGAGCAGTACTTC. Protein: CASSQSFDTGTYEQYF.

The chain links TRBV6-5 to TRBJ2-5, with 7 bases that match TRBD2. The CDR3 loop spans 14 amino acids. Germline trimming cut 4 bases from V and 5 bases from J; bases unmatched to any gene: 7. Germline loops: CDR1 MNHEY, CDR2 SVGAGI. The CDR3 spells CASSWRGKVETQYF. Written as DNA, the CDR3 is TGTGCCAGCAGTTGGCGGGGGAAGGTCGAGACCCAGTACTTC.

The chain is built from TRBV1 and TRBJ2-1. TRBV1 corresponds to a pseudogene. The CDR3 length is 15 residues. The DNA for the CDR3 is TGCACCAGCAGCCAACCATATCATGAAGGGAATGAGCAGTTCTTC. The encoded protein is CTSSQPYHEGNEQFF.

The rearrangement joins TRBV28 to TRBJ2-1; 14 positions agree with TRBD2. Trimming took 6 bases from V and 12 from J; bases not matched to a gene: 7. Germline CDR1 reads MDHEN; CDR2 reads SYDVKM. CDR3 length: 14 amino acids. The CDR3 loop is CASSAGLAGVVQFF. As DNA, the CDR3 is TGTGCCAGCAGCGCGGGACTAGCGGGAGTGGTGCAGTTCTTC.

In its sample, this clone was seen a few times. This sample also contains other DNA sequences that code for the same CDR3. This chain joins TRBV5-1 and TRBJ2-1; D remains unclear. The CDR3 consists of 11 residues. V was cut by 1 base and J by 6 bases, with 2 bases left in between. CDR1 and CDR2 (germline): SGHRS, YFSETQ. CDR3 protein: CASSLSNEQFF. CDR3 coding DNA: TGCGCCAGCAGCTTGTCCAATGAGCAGTTCTTC.

Turning to this clone: Other DNA sequences within the sample encode an identical CDR3. The rearrangement uses TRBV9 and TRBJ2-3; D unclear. Germline CDR1 reads SGDLS; CDR2 reads YYNGEE. V lost 1 base and J 1 base, leaving 4 bases between the germline ends. This CDR3 is 13 amino acids long. The CDR3 region is CASSVTGTDTQYF. CDR3 coding DNA: TGTGCCAGCAGCGTAACGGGCACAGATACGCAGTATTTT.

This chain uses TRBV14 with TRBJ2-1, with a possible D match to TRBD1 (5 bases). There are 13 residues in the CDR3. The germline V gene has CDR1 SGHDN and CDR2 FVKESK. Between the trimmed V and J ends, which lost 4 bases and 8 bases, there was a span of 12 bases. CDR3 loop: CASSRLVGDEQFF. The CDR3 DNA sequence: TGTGCCAGCAGCCGCTTGGTAGGGGATGAGCAGTTCTTC.

This chain uses TRBV28 with TRBJ2-3, with 11 positions matching TRBD1. This CDR3 contains 16 residues. Germline V gene lookup returns CDR1 MDHEN and CDR2 SYDVKM. V shed 3 bases and J 7 bases; nucleotides not matched to a gene: 9. CDR3 amino acids: CASSFPRDRGSNTQYF. CDR3 nucleotides: TGTGCCAGCAGTTTCCCAAGGGACAGGGGGTCAAATACGCAGTATTTT.

The rearrangement uses TRBV4-2 and TRBJ1-4; a weak D match, TRBD1 (5 bases). Germline V CDR1 and CDR2: LGHNA, YNFKEQ. The CDR3 length is 16 residues. V was trimmed by 3 bases and J by 5 bases, leaving 16 bases between them. The CDR3 region is CASSHIIGDTNEKLFF. The CDR3 DNA is TGTGCCAGCAGCCATATCATAGGGGATACGAATGAAAAACTGTTTTTT.

The chain couples TRBV7-6 to TRBJ2-3; no clear D. CDR1 and CDR2 from the germline V gene are SGHVS and FNYEAQ. The CDR3 sequence is 13 residues long. V lost 5 bases to trimming and J lost 2 bases, with 8 bases between them. CDR3 sequence (DNA): TGTGCCAGCAGCCAAATAATCACAGATACGCAGTATTTT. Translation gives CASSQIITDTQYF. Complete variable domain (other parts from reference TRBV7-6 and TRBJ2-3): GAGVSQSPRYKVTKRGQDVALRCDPISGHVSLYWYRQALGQGPEFLTYFNYEAQQDKSGLPNDRFSAERPEGSISTLTIQRTEQRDSAMYRCASSQIITDTQYFGPGTRLTVL.

The rearrangement uses TRBV10-3 and TRBJ2-7; no clear D. Germline V gives CDR1 ENHRY, CDR2 SYGVKD. The CDR3 is 14 residues long. Trimming removed 0 bases at V and 3 bases at J, with 9 bases between. The CDR3 nucleotides read TGTGCCATCAGTGAGTCAGGGAACAGCTACGAGCAGTACTTC. Protein product: CAISESGNSYEQYF.